This T cell receptor beta chain was sequenced for a study of shared clonotypes between healthy human individuals (TCRdb year 2020). For the study in its entirety: The cohort included a few men and a couple of women between 18 and 49 years of age. To estimate repertoire size and how much clonotypes are shared between individuals, the study performed deep sequencing of blood TCR repertoires from five healthy adults. To increase sequencing depth and limit assay-specific biases, different laboratories used diverse techniques to prepare libraries and sequence TCR repertoires. Between about 0.94 and 8.9 billion PBMCs per donor were obtained by leukapheresis. For each donor, CD4 naive and CD4 memory were each given three plates, CD8 naive was given two plates, and CD8 memory was given one plate. General study outcomes and caveats: Based on pairwise subsampling, the degree of clonotype sharing among donors was expected to be affected by sequencing depth. Clonotypes shared by all four sorted-subset donors showed higher generation probabilities than non-shared clonotypes. Incomplete sequencing was indicated by rarefaction of sorted-subset datasets, despite the large sequencing depth. Naive subsets generally had larger estimated clonotype richness than memory subsets did. Only blood was sampled, and tissue TCR repertoires likely differ from those in blood. Across four donors, about 4.5% of naive CD4, roughly 3.3% of naive CD8, roughly 2.3% of memory CD4, and about 0.4% of memory CD8 clonotypes were shared. The small number of donors limited the genetic and exposure-history diversity represented.

Using the deep immunoSEQ assay, multiplex PCR amplified TCR CDR3 regions from genomic DNA. Extracted genomic DNA from each cell subset was spread evenly across all wells of several immunoSEQ 96-well plates, with each plate serving as a replicate. For sorted subsets, each replicate PCR was loaded with about 200 ng genomic DNA, equivalent to about 30,000 T cell genomes. Purified libraries were quantified with a Qubit 3.0 fluorometer, sized on a Bioanalyzer 2100, and re-quantified with the KAPA Library Quantification kit. Every immunoSEQ 96-well plate was sequenced on a separate single-read 150-cycle Illumina NextSeq 550 flow cell. The paper's processing steps were these. Because the immunoSEQ output held only junctional sequences and lacked quality scores, the filtering could not match the filtering applied to full-length reads. To assign V/J genes and CDR3, sequences were annotated against IMGT germline references using PyIR, a Python wrapper for IgBLAST v1.9. Reads were removed for weak V/J assignments (E-value above 1e-6), missing CDR3, stop codons, out-of-frame junctions, or ambiguous translated residues. V3J clonotypes were defined as sequences sharing an identical inferred V gene, J gene, and CDR3 amino acid sequence. Percentage overlap between repertoires was computed as shared unique clonotypes divided by the size of the smaller repertoire. Richness of each repertoire was evaluated using RTK rarefaction, the Chao1 estimator, and Recon v2.1 estimates of unobserved clonotypes. For all TCRbeta clonotypes obtained by the gDNA method from a few donors, generation probabilities were computed with OLGA. TCRdb limited this immuneACCESS table to in-frame rearrangements with V and J called. A share of clones is missing; checked studies link under half to unresolved V genes, and the rest is unexplained. That table furnishes V, J and clone size, whereas the DNA furnished D and trimming. The sample records almost 700,000 clones, under 95% of which are singletons. Together, the top ten hold about 24% of the sample.

CD8 naive samples were CD45RO-negative cells positively selected for CCR7, giving a CD45RA+CCR7+ population that excluded TemRA cells. The donors were healthy, HIV-negative adults with no recently reported acute infections or vaccinations. All donors were Caucasian adults living in Nashville, Tennessee, USA. Blood was collected by leukapheresis, and PBMCs were isolated by Ficoll-Histopaque density gradient centrifugation and then cryopreserved in liquid nitrogen vapor phase. Analytical flow cytometry was used to check the purity and quantity of each magnetically sorted T cell population. Genomic DNA was isolated from every sorted fraction and measured by UV absorbance on a Nanodrop 2000c. Note on this clone: Which antigen it targets is not known. No base qualities exist here, and no much larger clone lies one base off it.

The CDR3, cysteine through phenylalanine, is 16 amino acids long. The retained sequence is limited to the CDR3, 48 bases, with the frame set at the first base. V and J are trimmed by 6 bases and 2 bases, and the gene matches miss 10 bases of the junction. The germline V gene provides CDR1 SQVTM and CDR2 ANQGSEA. The sample comprised naive CD8+ T cells sorted from blood. In the paper's terms, the cell subset or site label means: CD45RA+CCR7+. This TCR came from a man aged 25 to 40 in good health. The rearrangement combines TRBV29-1 with TRBJ2-1; TRBD1 aligns with 10 central bases. The CDR3 region reads CSVGPGTGVTYNEQFF. The nucleotides are TGCAGCGTCGGCCCGGGGACAGGGGTCACCTACAATGAGCAGTTCTTC.